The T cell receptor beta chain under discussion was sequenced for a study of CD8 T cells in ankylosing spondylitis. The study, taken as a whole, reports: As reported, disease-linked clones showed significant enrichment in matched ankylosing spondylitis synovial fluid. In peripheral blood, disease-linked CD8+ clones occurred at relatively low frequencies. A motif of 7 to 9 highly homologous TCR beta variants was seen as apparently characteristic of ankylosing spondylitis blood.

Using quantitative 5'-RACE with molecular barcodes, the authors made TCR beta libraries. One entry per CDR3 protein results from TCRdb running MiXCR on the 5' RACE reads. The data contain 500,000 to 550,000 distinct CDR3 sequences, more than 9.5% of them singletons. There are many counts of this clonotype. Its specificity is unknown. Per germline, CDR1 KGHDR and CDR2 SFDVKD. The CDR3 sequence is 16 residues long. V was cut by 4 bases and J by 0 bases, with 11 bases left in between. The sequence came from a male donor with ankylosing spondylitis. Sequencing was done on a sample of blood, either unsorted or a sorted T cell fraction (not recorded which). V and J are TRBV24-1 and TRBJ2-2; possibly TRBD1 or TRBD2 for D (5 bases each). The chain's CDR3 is CATSDSGPSNTGELFF. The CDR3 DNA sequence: TGTGCCACCAGTGACTCGGGACCCTCGAACACCGGGGAGCTGTTTTTT.